The rows below give T cell receptor beta chains drawn from one sample of a study of cytomegalovirus exposure and HLA in healthy donors. TCRdb's copy holds only in-frame clones and misses some; the assay was immunoSEQ multiplex PCR. The table shows roughly 100,000 clones, with about 95% occurring only once. The source material was PBMCs. These receptors were collected from a woman in her late teens or twenties in good health and CMV-seronegative. The CDR3 runs from the conserved cysteine through the conserved F or W. Each record gives: D gene, J gene, clone size, V gene, CDR3 DNA, CDR3 protein. The D gene is left open where the match is weak. Part of the rows lack a size; the others show once, few, many or a class for expanded clones.

>TRBD1|TRBJ1-4|few|TRBV7-9
TGTGCCAGCAGCACCCGGGAGGGGGCGGTTGAAAAACTGTTTTTT
CASSTREGAVEKLFF
>TRBD1|TRBJ1-1|NA|TRBV5-4
TGTGCCAGCAGCCGTAACACAGGGGTAGTGAACACTGAAGCTTTCTTT
CASSRNTGVVNTEAFF
>NA|TRBJ1-2|NA|TRBV6-1
TGTGCCAGCCGCCTTGACATCAACTATGGCTACACCTTC
CASRLDINYGYTF
>NA|TRBJ1-1|NA|TRBV4-2
TGTGCCAGCAGCCAAGATAACAGTGTTAACACTGAAGCTTTCTTT
CASSQDNSVNTEAFF
>NA|TRBJ1-1|NA|TRBV19
TGTGCCAGTAGTATAGGTGCAGGGGCTACTGAAGCTTTCTTT
CASSIGAGATEAFF
>NA|TRBJ1-2|NA|TRBV29-1
TGCAGCGTTGAAAACCCAGGGGACGGTGGCTACACCTTC
CSVENPGDGGYTF
>NA|TRBJ2-3|NA|TRBV18
TGTGCCAGCTCACCGCTTACAGGCGTCCTGTTGGATACGCAGTATTTT
CASSPLTGVLLDTQYF
>NA|TRBJ1-1|NA|TRBV5-4
TGTGCCAGCAGCTGGGACGGGGGGAGCACTGAAGCTTTCTTT
CASSWDGGSTEAFF
>TRBD2|TRBJ2-1|NA|TRBV7-9
TGTGCCAGCAGCTTAGCCCGCCAGCGGGGGGTGTCCAATGAGCAGTTCTTC
CASSLARQRGVSNEQFF
>NA|TRBJ2-7|NA|TRBV2
TGTGCCAGCAGTGGATTGGGCTCCGGGACACCTGTACCCGGGGTGATGTTC
CASSGLGSGTPVPGVMF
>NA|TRBJ2-1|NA|TRBV5-6
TGTGCCAGCAGCTCGTTACAGGGTTGGGGCGTAAATGAGCAGTTCTTC
CASSSLQGWGVNEQFF
>NA|TRBJ1-6|NA|TRBV4-3
TGCGCCAGCAGCCAAGATCCAACGGAGAGCTCCTATAATTCACCCCTCCACTTT
CASSQDPTESSYNSPLHF
>NA|TRBJ1-2|NA|TRBV10-3
TGTGCCATCAGTACCCCTTCGGAGGGCTACACCTTC
CAISTPSEGYTF
>TRBD2|TRBJ2-3|NA|TRBV5-1
TGCGCCAGCACGAGCGGGGGAGGAGCAGATACGCAGTATTTT
CASTSGGGADTQYF
>TRBD2|TRBJ2-3|NA|TRBV18
TGTGCCAGCTCACCATCTAGCGGAGGGGCAGATACGCAGTATTTT
CASSPSSGGADTQYF
>TRBD2|TRBJ2-7|few|TRBV27
TGTGCCAGCAGTCCCCCGGGACTAGCGGGAGCATTC
CASSPPGLAGAF
>NA|TRBJ1-5|NA|TRBV27
TGTGCCAGCAGGGACGGGACAACTAGCAATCAGCCCCAGCATTTT
CASRDGTTSNQPQHF
>TRBD1|TRBJ1-2|NA|TRBV5-4
TGTGCCAGCACCTATAGGGGGTACAGGGGGCTCAACTATGGCTACACCTTC
CASTYRGYRGLNYGYTF
>NA|TRBJ1-5|NA|TRBV5-3
TGTGCCAGAAGCCATAGGCAGGGGCGTGATAGCAATCAGCCCCAGCATTTT
CARSHRQGRDSNQPQHF
>NA|TRBJ2-1|NA|TRBV14
TGTGCCAGCAGCTATAGGACGGGGGTCCAGCAGTTCTTC
CASSYRTGVQQFF
>TRBD1|TRBJ2-1|NA|TRBV7-6
TGTGCCAGCAGCCGGGACAGGGGTGGTAACAATGAGCAGTTCTTC
CASSRDRGGNNEQFF
>TRBD1|TRBJ1-1|NA|TRBV19
TGTGCCAGTAGTACATTCCGGGACAGGGGCGTTCACACTGAAGCTTTCTTT
CASSTFRDRGVHTEAFF
>NA|TRBJ1-6|NA|TRBV5-1
TGCGCCAGCAGCCAAGACAGCTCCTATAATTCACCCCTCCACTTT
CASSQDSSYNSPLHF
>NA|TRBJ1-1|NA|TRBV9
TGTGCCAGCAGCCTAGTGGTCGGGGCTGAAGCTTTCTTT
CASSLVVGAEAFF
>TRBD2|TRBJ2-3|NA|TRBV11-2
TGTGCCAGCAGCGCCATAGCGGGTCGCACAGATACGCAGTATTTT
CASSAIAGRTDTQYF
>TRBD2|TRBJ2-5|NA|TRBV19
TGTGCCAGTAGTAACGCCGGGACTAGCGGGATCGACGGAGAGACCCAGTACTTC
CASSNAGTSGIDGETQYF
>NA|TRBJ1-3|NA|TRBV2
TGTGCCAGCACCATGATGCCGGGTCCCTCTAGTAAATCTGGAAACACCATATATTTT
CASTMMPGPSSKSGNTIYF
>NA|TRBJ1-1|NA|TRBV2
TGTGCCTCCGCTACCATTGGAGGGTTAAACACTGAAGCTTTCTTT
CASATIGGLNTEAFF
>NA|TRBJ2-1|NA|TRBV19
TGTGCCAGTAGTATCTCCAACCTCCAACGGGACACACAATCCTACAATGAGCAGTTCTTC
CASSISNLQRDTQSYNEQFF
>NA|TRBJ2-7|NA|TRBV6-5
TGTGCCAGCAGTACTACCTACGAGCAGTACTTC
CASSTTYEQYF
>NA|TRBJ1-1|NA|TRBV4-1
TGCGCCAGCAGCCAAGAACCAGGGATGGGCACTGAAGCTTTCTTT
CASSQEPGMGTEAFF
>NA|TRBJ1-1|once|TRBV6-1
TGTGCCAGCAGACTTATGGAAGGGGTCACTGAAGCTTTCTTT
CASRLMEGVTEAFF
>TRBD1|TRBJ1-1|NA|TRBV5-1
TGCGCCAGCAGCCTCGCCTACAGGGGATCTGAAGCTTTCTTT
CASSLAYRGSEAFF
>TRBD1|TRBJ1-1|NA|TRBV30
TGTGCCTGGAGTACCGGGACAGCGGGCACTGAAGCTTTCTTT
CAWSTGTAGTEAFF
>NA|TRBJ2-5|NA|TRBV5-1
TGCGCCAGCAGCTTGTGGGGTCGCGGGGTAGAACAAGAGACCCAGTACTTC
CASSLWGRGVEQETQYF